These 6 T cell receptor beta chains came from one sample sequenced in a study of cytomegalovirus exposure and HLA in healthy donors. The study ran its PCR with 60 Vbeta and 13 Jbeta primers. Sequencing was performed with immunoSEQ multiplex PCR; in TCRdb, only in-frame clones are kept and a portion is missing. The table lists some 210,000 clones, approximately 83% of them singletons. The sequenced material came from PBMCs. The receptors stem from a woman aged 45-59 years in good health and CMV-seropositive.

The V and J genes are TRBV19 and TRBJ2-5, with 10 bases identical to TRBD1. This CDR3 contains 16 residues. The germline CDR1 and CDR2 sequences are LNHDA and SQIVND (reference sequence). Trimming removed 1 base from V and 5 bases from J; junction bases left unmatched: 7. CDR3 in amino acids: CASSIGGTGEGETQYF. The CDR3, as DNA: TGTGCCAGTAGTATAGGGGGGACAGGGGAAGGGGAGACCCAGTACTTC.

This chain uses TRBV6-5 with TRBJ1-6; D possibly corresponds to TRBD1 (5 bases). Germline V gives CDR1 MNHEY, CDR2 SVGAGI. The CDR3 loop spans 14 amino acids. Trimming removed 7 bases from V and 7 bases from J, with 14 bases in between. The CDR3 region has the DNA TGTGCCAGCATCTCCATTAAGGGGAATTCACCCCTCCACTTT. Translation gives CASISIKGNSPLHF.

V and J are TRBV10-3 and TRBJ2-1, with a tentative D call TRBD1 (6 bases). The CDR3 runs to 16 residues. Germline CDR1 is ENHRY and CDR2 is SYGVKD. The V gene lost 4 bases and the J gene lost 5 bases, with 18 bases spanning the gap. The CDR3 nucleotides are TGTGCCATCAGTGCCCTGATGGGGGCCTTCGACAATGAGCAGTTCTTC. Translation gives CAISALMGAFDNEQFF.

The chain carries TRBV5-1 and TRBJ1-6, with TRBD1 matching 7 bases. This CDR3 spans 15 amino acids. Germline values: CDR1 SGHRS, CDR2 YFSETQ. V lost 0 bases and J lost 6; bases outside the gene matches: 3. The CDR3 here is CASSLGDSRNSPLHF. The CDR3 DNA sequence: TGCGCCAGCAGCTTGGGGGACAGTCGTAATTCACCCCTCCACTTT.

The genes are TRBV7-2 and TRBJ2-5, with TRBD2 matching over 7 bases. The J call may be faulty, since TRBJ2-7 better matches the DNA end. The CDR3 sequence is 17 residues long. Germline values: CDR1 SGHTA, CDR2 FQGNSA. The CDR3: CASSLASGLAASYEQYF. The CDR3 DNA follows: TGTGCCAGCAGCTTAGCATCGGGGCTAGCGGCCTCCTACGAGCAGTACTTC.

The chain has TRBV25-1 and TRBJ2-2; D is unclear. Trimming shortened V by 4 bases and J by 6 bases, and 15 bases separated the two germline ends. Germline CDR1 is MGHDK and CDR2 is SYGVNS. The CDR3 length is 15 residues. CDR3 nucleotides: TGTGCCAGCAGTGGGAAACACAGAATCCCCGGGGAGCTGTTTTTT. The encoded protein is CASSGKHRIPGELFF. The variable domain in full, completed from reference TRBV25-1 and TRBJ2-2, reads EADIYQTPRYLVIGTGKKITLECSQTMGHDKMYWYQQDPGMELHLIHYSYGVNSTEKGDLSSESTVSRIRTEHFPLTLESARPSHTSQYLCASSGKHRIPGELFFGEGSRLTVL.